The source of this T cell receptor (beta chain) is a study of neurological immune-mediated disorders. Across the study: Secondary progressive disease was present in 3, and relapsing-remitting disease in 31, of the approximately 35 multiple sclerosis patients. Study-wide points: HTLV-1-associated myelopathy had the most TCR clonal expansion, while multiple sclerosis had the least, a level that fell below healthy controls. In multiple sclerosis patients, the repertoire cluster was unrelated to clinical or MRI findings.

The CDR3 extends over 15 amino acids. CDR1 MNHNS and CDR2 SASEGT come from the germline V gene. The V and J ends lost 6 bases and 7 bases, in that order; junction bases with no gene match: 13. TCRdb ran MiXCR on the 5' RACE reads and lists one entry per CDR3 protein. The sample shows approximately 48,000 distinct CDR3 sequences, 3% to 3.5% of them seen only once. This clonotype was detected ten times or more. Its target is unknown. The sample comprised PBMCs. This receptor was taken from a woman between 50 and 59 years old with multiple sclerosis. The chain employs TRBV6-1 and TRBJ1-2; TRBD1 aligns across 8 bases. CDR3 sequence: CASRATSGQGAGYTF. The CDR3 nucleotides are TGTGCCAGCAGAGCGACCTCCGGACAGGGTGCTGGCTACACCTTC.